This T cell receptor beta chain emerged from a study of OX40 agonist ivuxolimab in advanced cancers. Study-wide findings and caveats: There was clonal expansion of CD4+ and CD8+ blood T cells by week 6 at 0.1 to 3.0 mg/kg.

Worth noting for this clone: Antigen: not known.

Profiled with immunoSEQ multiplex PCR; TCRdb holds only in-frame clones, not every one. The sample lists 50,000 to 65,000 clones, 86% occurring once. Germline CDR1 is MNHEY and CDR2 is SVGAGI. This CDR3 has 15 amino acids. V dropped 3 bases and J dropped 7; count of bases not matched to a gene: 11. The material was CD4+ or CD8+ T cells sorted from blood, obtained in a trial of the OX40 agonist ivuxolimab. The chain carries TRBV6-5 and TRBJ2-7, with 8 bases that match TRBD2. This TCR was recovered from an adult with an advanced solid tumor such as melanoma, head and neck, liver or kidney cancer. CDR3 nucleotide sequence: TGTGCCAGCAGTTATCGGGAGGGCCATAGGGGGGAGCAGTACTTC. This encodes CASSYREGHRGEQYF.